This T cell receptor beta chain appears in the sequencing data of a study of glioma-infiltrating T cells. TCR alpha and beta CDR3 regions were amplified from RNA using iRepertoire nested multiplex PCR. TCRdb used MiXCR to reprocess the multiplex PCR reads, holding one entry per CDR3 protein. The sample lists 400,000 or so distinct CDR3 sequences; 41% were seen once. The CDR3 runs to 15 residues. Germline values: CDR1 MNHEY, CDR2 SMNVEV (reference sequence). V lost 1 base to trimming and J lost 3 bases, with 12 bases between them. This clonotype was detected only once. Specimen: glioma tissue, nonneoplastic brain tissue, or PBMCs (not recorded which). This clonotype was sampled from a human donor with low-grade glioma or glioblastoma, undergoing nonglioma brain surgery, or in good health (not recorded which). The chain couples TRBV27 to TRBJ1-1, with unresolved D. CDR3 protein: CASSLWAHGYTEAFF. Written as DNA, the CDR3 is TGTGCCAGCAGTTTATGGGCTCACGGGTACACTGAAGCTTTCTTT.